Following are 14 T cell receptor beta chains from one sample sequenced in a study of cytomegalovirus exposure and HLA in healthy donors. Primers: 60 Vbeta forward and 13 Jbeta reverse. Assay used: immunoSEQ multiplex PCR; TCRdb lists only in-frame clones, some missing. The sample includes around 140,000 clones, 78% of them seen just once. The sample consisted of PBMCs. These receptors were obtained from a woman in her late teens or twenties in good health and CMV-seronegative.

This chain uses TRBV19 with TRBJ2-3; 7 bases map to TRBD2. With V trimmed by 5 bases and J by 2 bases, 13 bases remained unmatched. Germline CDR1 is LNHDA and CDR2 is SQIVND (reference sequence). The CDR3 totals 17 residues. CDR3 bases: TGTGCCAGTAGTGGGACTACCGAGAGCTCAATCACAGATACGCAGTATTTT. It specifies CASSGTTESSITDTQYF. The variable domain in full, with the rest retrieved from reference TRBV19 and TRBJ2-3, is DGGITQSPKYLFRKEGQNVTLSCEQNLNHDAMYWYRQDPGQGLRLIYYSQIVNDFQKGDIAEGYSVSREKKESFPLTVTSAQKNPTAFYLCASSGTTESSITDTQYFGPGTRLTVL.

The CDR3 is CASSYSSEQYF. DNA of the CDR3: TGTGCCAGCAGTTACTCGAGCGAGCAGTACTTC. The gene calls are TRBV6-5 and TRBJ2-7; no firm D call. Trimming cost V 0 bases and J 6 bases, with 3 bases left between them. The CDR3 is made up of 11 amino acids. Germline assignment: CDR1 MNHEY and CDR2 SVGAGI.

This clone has just a few counts. J is TRBJ1-2 and V is TRBV6-5, with unresolved D. Germline V CDR1 and CDR2: MNHEY, SVGAGI. Trimming shortened V by 4 bases and J by 4 bases, and 19 bases separated the two germline ends. The CDR3 runs to 16 residues. CDR3 coding DNA: TGTGCCAGCAGTTCCCTAGGCCCGCTGGGTATCTATGGCTACACCTTC. It is translated as CASSSLGPLGIYGYTF.

Details on this clone: Compared with germline, one end of the junction differs, possibly owing to a read error. The CDR3 DNA sequence: TGCGCCACCAAACGCGGGGGGATTCAAGAGGCCCAGTACTTC. Translation: CATKRGGIQEAQYF. The V gene is TRBV23-1, the J gene TRBJ2-5; TRBD2 aligns across 8 bases. TRBV23-1 is filed as an ORF, its function uncertain. CDR3 length: 14 residues.

This chain uses TRBV5-6 with TRBJ1-1; 8 nucleotides match TRBD1. The J segment lost 3 bases and the V segment lost 0 bases, leaving 1 base of the junction unmatched. Germline V gives CDR1 SGHDT, CDR2 YYEEEE. The CDR3 is made up of 14 amino acids. Here the CDR3 reads CASSLEGQDTEAFF. The CDR3 DNA is TGTGCCAGCAGCTTGGAGGGACAGGACACTGAAGCTTTCTTT. The full variable domain, in which reference TRBV5-6 and TRBJ1-1 provide the parts outside the CDR3, is DAGVTQSPTHLIKTRGQQVTLRCSPKSGHDTVSWYQQALGQGPQFIFQYYEEEERQRGNFPDRFSGHQFPNYSSELNVNALLLGDSALYLCASSLEGQDTEAFFGQGTRLTVV.

The V call is TRBV15, the J call TRBJ2-1; 10 nucleotides line up with TRBD2. The V gene end was trimmed by 1 base and the J gene end by 10 bases; junction bases not matched to a gene: 25. This CDR3 comprises 21 residues. Germline loops: CDR1 LNHNV, CDR2 YYDKDF (reference sequence). The DNA of the CDR3 is TGTGCCACCAGCAGAGCGCCTAGCGGGAGATTCGGGACAATAAGGGGGAGGGAGCAGTTCTTC. This translates into CATSRAPSGRFGTIRGREQFF.

This clone was seen just once. The chain links TRBV30 to TRBJ1-1; 8 bases are a match to TRBD1. The CDR3 contains 11 residues. V shed 1 base, J shed 10 bases, and the junction held 2 bases outside the gene matches. The germline gives CDR1 GTSNPN, CDR2 SVGIG (reference sequence). This CDR3 reads CAWSGTGRAFF. CDR3 in DNA: TGTGCCTGGAGTGGGACAGGGAGAGCTTTCTTT.

This sequence joins TRBV30 and TRBJ2-1; D gene ambiguous. V lost 5 bases and J lost 7, with 9 bases in between. The CDR3 runs 11 residues. CDR1 GTSNPN and CDR2 SVGIG come from the germline V gene (reference sequence). The CDR3 nucleotides are TGTGCCTGGGGGCCCCGGAATGAGCAGTTCTTC. Amino acids: CAWGPRNEQFF.

V is TRBV2 and J is TRBJ1-4; 7 bases are a match to TRBD1. This CDR3 region has 16 residues. V gave up 4 bases and J gave up 0 bases; unmatched junction bases: 5. Germline CDR1 reads SNHLY; CDR2 reads FYNNEI. In DNA, the CDR3 is TGTGCCAGCAGTGGGCCAACAGGGGCAACTAATGAAAAACTGTTTTTT. Translating it yields CASSGPTGATNEKLFF.

The chain has TRBV9 and TRBJ2-1; 13 bases match TRBD2. Trimming removed 3 bases from V and 6 bases from J; junction bases left unmatched: 3. The CDR3 is 15 amino acids. The V gene's germline CDR1 is SGDLS and CDR2 YYNGEE. The CDR3 region is CASSARTSGSNEQFF. In DNA, the CDR3 is TGTGCCAGCAGCGCCCGGACTAGCGGGAGCAATGAGCAGTTCTTC.

This sequence joins TRBV5-4 and TRBJ1-2; D is uncertain. CDR1 is SGHNT, CDR2 YYREEE, per germline (reference sequence). This CDR3 has 13 amino acids. V was cut by 3 bases and J by 4 bases, with 10 bases left in between. The CDR3: CASSYYPPYGYTF. The DNA for the CDR3 is TGTGCCAGCAGCTACTATCCGCCCTATGGCTACACCTTC. The full variable domain, its missing parts supplied by reference TRBV5-4 and TRBJ1-2, is ETGVTQSPTHLIKTRGQQVTLRCSSQSGHNTVSWYQQALGQGPQFIFQYYREEENGRGNFPPRFSGLQFPNYSSELNVNALELDDSALYLCASSYYPPYGYTFGSGTRLTVV.

The rearrangement links TRBV10-3 to TRBJ1-1; D ambiguous. CDR1 ENHRY and CDR2 SYGVKD come from the germline V gene. The CDR3 has 13 residues. Trimming stripped 6 bases from V and 1 base from J, with 9 bases between. The CDR3 DNA sequence: TGTGCCATCAGAGAGATGCGGAACACTGAAGCTTTCTTT. Its protein is CAIREMRNTEAFF.

The chain joins TRBV6-5 to TRBJ1-1; D not certain. This CDR3 has 14 amino acids. The V gene lost 5 bases and the J gene lost 2 bases, with 12 bases spanning the gap. Looked up from germline, CDR1 is MNHEY and CDR2 is SVGAGI. The DNA of the CDR3 is TGTGCCAGCAGTCCTCGGACTAATAACACTGAAGCTTTCTTT. This encodes CASSPRTNNTEAFF.

This chain uses TRBV7-9 with TRBJ2-2, with D perhaps matching TRBD1 (5 bases). Germline V lookup: CDR1 SEHNR, CDR2 FQNEAQ (reference sequence). Trimming left V 5 bases short and J 4 bases short, with 14 bases between. The CDR3 consists of 15 residues. The CDR3 loop is CASSPVGEPTGELFF. As DNA, the CDR3 is TGTGCCAGCAGCCCGGTAGGGGAACCCACCGGGGAGCTGTTTTTT.